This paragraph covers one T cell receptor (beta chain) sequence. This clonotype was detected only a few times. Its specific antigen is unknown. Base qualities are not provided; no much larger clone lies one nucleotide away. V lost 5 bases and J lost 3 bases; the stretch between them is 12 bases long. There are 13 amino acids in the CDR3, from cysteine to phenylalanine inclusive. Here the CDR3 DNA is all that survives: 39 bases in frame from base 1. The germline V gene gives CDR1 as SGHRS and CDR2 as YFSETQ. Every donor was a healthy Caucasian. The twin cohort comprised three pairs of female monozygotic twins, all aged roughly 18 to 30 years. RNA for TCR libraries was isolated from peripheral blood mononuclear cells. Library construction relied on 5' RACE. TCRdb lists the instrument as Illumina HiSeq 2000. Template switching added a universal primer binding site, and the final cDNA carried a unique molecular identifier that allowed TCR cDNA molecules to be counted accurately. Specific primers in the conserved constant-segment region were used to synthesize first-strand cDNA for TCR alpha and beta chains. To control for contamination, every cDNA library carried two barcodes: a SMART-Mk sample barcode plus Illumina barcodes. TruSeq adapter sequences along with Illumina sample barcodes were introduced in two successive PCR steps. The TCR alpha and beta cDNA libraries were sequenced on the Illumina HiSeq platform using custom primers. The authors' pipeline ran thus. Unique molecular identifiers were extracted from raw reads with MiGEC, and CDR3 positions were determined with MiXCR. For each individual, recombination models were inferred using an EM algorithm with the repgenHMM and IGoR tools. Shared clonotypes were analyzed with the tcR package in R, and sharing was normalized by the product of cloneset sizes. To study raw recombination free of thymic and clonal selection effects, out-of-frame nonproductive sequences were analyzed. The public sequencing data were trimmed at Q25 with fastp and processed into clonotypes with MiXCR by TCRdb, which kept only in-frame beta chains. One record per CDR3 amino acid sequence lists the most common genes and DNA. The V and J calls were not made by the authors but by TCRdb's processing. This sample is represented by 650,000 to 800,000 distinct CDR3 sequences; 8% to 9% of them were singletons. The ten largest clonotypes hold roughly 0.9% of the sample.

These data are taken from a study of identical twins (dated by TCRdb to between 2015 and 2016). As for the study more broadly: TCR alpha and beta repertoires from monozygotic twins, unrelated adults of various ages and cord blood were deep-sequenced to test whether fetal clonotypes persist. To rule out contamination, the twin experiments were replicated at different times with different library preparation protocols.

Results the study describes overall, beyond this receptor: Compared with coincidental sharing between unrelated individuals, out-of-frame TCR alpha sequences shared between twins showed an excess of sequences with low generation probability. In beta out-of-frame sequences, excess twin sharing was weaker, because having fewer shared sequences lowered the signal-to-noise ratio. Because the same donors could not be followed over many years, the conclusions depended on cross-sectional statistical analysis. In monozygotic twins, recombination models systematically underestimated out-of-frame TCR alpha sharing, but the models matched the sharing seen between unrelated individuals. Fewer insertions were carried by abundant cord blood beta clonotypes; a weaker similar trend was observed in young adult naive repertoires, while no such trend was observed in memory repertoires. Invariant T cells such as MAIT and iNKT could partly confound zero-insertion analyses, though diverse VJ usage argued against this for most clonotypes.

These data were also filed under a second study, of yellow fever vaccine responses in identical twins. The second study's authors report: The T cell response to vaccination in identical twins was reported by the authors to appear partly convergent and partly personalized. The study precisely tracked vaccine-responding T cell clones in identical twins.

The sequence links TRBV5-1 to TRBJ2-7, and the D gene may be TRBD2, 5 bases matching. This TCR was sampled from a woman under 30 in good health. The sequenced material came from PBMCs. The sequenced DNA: TGCGCCAGCAGTGAGGGAAGCCACTACGAGCAGTACTTC. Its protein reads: CASSEGSHYEQYF.